Below are 18 T cell receptor beta chains sequenced from a single sample in a study of blood T cell repertoires in COVID-19 (dated by TCRdb to the early 2020s). Library method: the immunoSEQ multiplex PCR assay. In TCRdb, the immuneACCESS table is reduced to in-frame sequences with V and J assigned. These tables do not hold every clone; where another copy was compared, an unresolved V gene accounts for under half, and the others remain unexplained. This sample lists under 130,000 clones; about 75% were detected once. Approximately 19% of the sample is taken by the ten largest. The sample was peripheral blood. The receptors were gathered from a woman aged 70-85 years with acute or convalescent COVID-19.

V usage is TRBV25-1 and J usage is TRBJ2-4, with TRBD1 identical over 11 bases. Trimming removed 5 bases from V and 5 bases from J; junction bases left unmatched: 5. This CDR3 region has 15 residues. Germline loops: CDR1 MGHDK, CDR2 SYGVNS. The CDR3 reads CASSPRTGGENIQYF. CDR3 DNA: TGTGCCAGCAGTCCCCGGACAGGGGGCGAAAACATTCAGTACTTC.

The rearrangement links TRBV19 to TRBJ2-2, with 7 nucleotides matching TRBD2. This CDR3 contains 14 residues. The V gene end was trimmed by 3 bases and the J gene end by 4 bases; junction bases not matched to a gene: 2. Germline assignment: CDR1 LNHDA and CDR2 SQIVND (reference sequence). As DNA, the CDR3 is TGTGCCAGTAGTATTGCGGGGGTCACCGGGGAGCTGTTTTTT. Encoded protein: CASSIAGVTGELFF.

This clone has more than one count but fewer than ten. The chain links TRBV19 to TRBJ1-4, with D perhaps matching TRBD1 (5 bases). V was cut by 6 bases and J by 5 bases, with 13 bases left in between. CDR1 is LNHDA, CDR2 SQIVND, per germline (reference sequence). CDR3 length: 14 residues. The CDR3 here is CASSIREGNEKLFF. Written as DNA, the CDR3 is TGTGCCAGTAGCATCAGGGAAGGCAATGAAAAACTGTTTTTT. The whole variable domain, remainder taken from reference TRBV19 and TRBJ1-4, is DGGITQSPKYLFRKEGQNVTLSCEQNLNHDAMYWYRQDPGQGLRLIYYSQIVNDFQKGDIAEGYSVSREKKESFPLTVTSAQKNPTAFYLCASSIREGNEKLFFGSGTQLSVL.

The chain couples TRBV2 to TRBJ2-5, with 8 bases matching TRBD2. Trimming at V came to 7 bases and at J to 2 bases, leaving 9 bases not matched to a gene. Per germline, CDR1 SNHLY and CDR2 FYNNEI. CDR3 size: 15 residues. CDR3 protein: CASIRGTSGQETQYF. CDR3 DNA sequence: TGTGCCAGCATCCGGGGAACTAGCGGACAAGAGACCCAGTACTTC.

The CDR3 spells CASSQGTGEAFF. Written as DNA, the CDR3 is TGCGCCAGCAGCCAGGGGACAGGTGAAGCTTTCTTT. J is TRBJ1-1 and V is TRBV4-3; TRBD1 matches at 8 bases. Trimming removed 3 bases from V and 7 bases from J; junction bases left unmatched: 1. The germline V gene has CDR1 LGHNA and CDR2 YSLEER. The CDR3 totals 12 residues.

The rearrangement uses TRBV9 and TRBJ2-7, with 8 bases aligning to TRBD2. This CDR3 region has 15 residues. CDR1 is SGDLS and CDR2 is YYNGEE in the germline V gene. Unmatched junction bases numbered 12, after V lost 4 bases and J lost 6 bases. CDR3 sequence reads: CASSPPGGVKVEQYF. The DNA for the CDR3 is TGTGCCAGCAGCCCTCCGGGAGGGGTAAAGGTCGAGCAGTACTTC.

The chain recombines TRBV7-9 with TRBJ2-1; TRBD2 agrees at 9 bases. Germline loops: CDR1 SEHNR, CDR2 FQNEAQ (reference sequence). Trimming removed 6 bases from V and 8 bases from J; junction bases left unmatched: 11. The CDR3 runs to 15 residues. CDR3 DNA sequence: TGTGCCAGCAGTCGCGGGGGGGCCGGTGTGGATGAGCAGTTCTTC. Translation: CASSRGGAGVDEQFF.

This clone was observed a handful of times. J is TRBJ1-6 and V is TRBV9, with 7 nucleotides matching TRBD1. The CDR3 sequence is 17 residues long. The V gene's germline CDR1 is SGDLS and CDR2 YYNGEE. V lost 3 bases, J lost 5 bases, and 11 bases stayed unmatched. Written as DNA, the CDR3 is TGTGCCAGCAGCGAAGCGGACAGGTGGTCGAATAATTCACCCCTCCACTTT. Its translation is CASSEADRWSNNSPLHF.

The chain uses TRBV11-2 and TRBJ2-2, with a possible D match to TRBD2 (7 bases). Germline CDR1 reads SGHAT; CDR2 reads FQNNGV. The CDR3 length is 16 residues. Trimming removed 10 bases at V and 7 bases at J, with 25 bases between. The CDR3 sequence is CATIPRNREGNGELFF. The CDR3 nucleotides are TGTGCCACCATCCCGAGGAACAGGGAGGGTAACGGGGAGCTGTTTTTT.

This clone was seen a single time. The rearrangement uses TRBV6-2 or TRBV6-3 and TRBJ2-2; D unresolved. This CDR3 is built from 15 residues. The ends were cut back, 2 bases at V and 1 base at J, with 8 bases in the middle. Germline lookup yields CDR1 MNHEY and CDR2 SVGEGT. This CDR3 is CASSYGQVNTGELFF. CDR3 in DNA: TGTGCCAGCAGTTACGGGCAAGTGAACACCGGGGAGCTGTTTTTT.

This clone has just a few counts. The chain combines TRBV12-5 with TRBJ1-4; D uncertain. This CDR3 is built from 17 residues. Looked up from germline, CDR1 is LGHNT and CDR2 is FRNRAP. V was clipped by 0 bases and J by 5 bases, with 16 bases between them. CDR3 nucleotides: TGTGCTAGTGGTTTGGTACTAGGTTTAGAGGGCAATGAAAAACTGTTTTTT. It codes for CASGLVLGLEGNEKLFF.

This chain links TRBV12-3 or TRBV12-4 with TRBJ1-4, with a possible D match to TRBD1 (5 bases). V gave up 6 bases and J gave up 15 bases, with 17 bases separating them. The CDR3 contains 12 residues. The CDR3: CASSLTGREMFF. CDR3 DNA: TGTGCCAGCAGCCTGACGGGACGGGAGATGTTTTTT.

V usage is TRBV3-1 (or the pseudogene TRBV3-2) and J usage is TRBJ1-1; TRBD1 aligns across 8 bases. The CDR3 extends over 14 amino acids. V lost 4 bases and J lost 4; bases outside the gene matches: 5. Germline CDR1 and CDR2: LGHDT and YNNKEL (reference sequence). This CDR3 reads CASSLQGAGTEAFF. The CDR3 region has the DNA TGTGCCAGCAGCCTTCAGGGGGCTGGCACTGAAGCTTTCTTT.

This chain links TRBV9 with TRBJ1-2; TRBD1 aligns across 9 bases. The CDR3 has 16 residues. Unmatched junction bases numbered 6, after V lost 0 bases and J lost 3 bases. Germline-derived CDR1 and CDR2 are SGDLS and YYNGEE. CDR3 nucleotide sequence: TGTGCCAGCAGCGTAGATCCGGGACAGGGTCACTATGGCTACACCTTC. Amino acid sequence: CASSVDPGQGHYGYTF.

The chain recombines TRBV29-1 with TRBJ2-5; no firm D call. V lost 6 bases, J lost 1 base, and 18 bases lay in between. The V gene's germline CDR1 is SQVTM and CDR2 ANQGSEA. This CDR3 has 15 residues. CDR3 DNA sequence: TGCAGCGTGGTCCCCTTCGGCGGATCCCAAGAGACCCAGTACTTC. Amino acid sequence: CSVVPFGGSQETQYF.

The rearrangement joins TRBV2 to TRBJ2-2; tentatively, D is TRBD2 (6 bases). CDR3 size: 14 residues. Trimming stripped 8 bases from V and 0 bases from J, with 10 bases between. Germline V gene lookup returns CDR1 SNHLY and CDR2 FYNNEI. In nucleotides, the CDR3 is TGTGCCAGCTGTGGGGACTCGAACACCGGGGAGCTGTTTTTT. This gives the protein CASCGDSNTGELFF.

The chain is built from TRBV14 and TRBJ1-1; D remains ambiguous. CDR1 is SGHDN and CDR2 is FVKESK in the germline V gene. There are 13 residues in the CDR3. V lost 5 bases, J lost 1 base, and 8 bases lay in between. In DNA form, the CDR3 reads TGTGCCAGCAGCACCCACGGGAACACTGAAGCTTTCTTT. The encoded protein is CASSTHGNTEAFF.

The V call is TRBV30, the J call TRBJ1-6, with D perhaps TRBD1 (5 bases). The CDR3 extends over 12 amino acids. V lost 4 bases and J 7 bases, leaving 8 bases between the germline ends. Germline V gene data show CDR1 as GTSNPN and CDR2 as SVGIG (reference sequence). The CDR3 loop reads CAWTGNNSPLHF. The DNA for the CDR3 is TGTGCCTGGACAGGGAACAATTCACCCCTCCACTTT.